Each of the 28 T cell receptor beta chains below was sequenced from the same sample in a study of T cell changes during pregnancy in multiple sclerosis. This table comes from immunoSEQ multiplex PCR, and its TCRdb copy is limited to in-frame clones, with some not included. Of 71,000 or so clones listed, roughly 92% were seen once; the top ten hold 0.95% to 1.5%. The source material was peripheral blood, sampled in the third trimester of pregnancy. The receptor set was obtained from a female donor with multiple sclerosis, enrolled in a pregnancy study.

The V gene is TRBV5-1, the J gene TRBJ2-3, with 8 bases matching TRBD1. Looked up from germline, CDR1 is SGHRS and CDR2 is YFSETQ. The CDR3 is 15 amino acids. J lost 3 bases, V lost 0 bases, and 3 bases had no gene match. The CDR3 here is CASSLVGTGTDTQYF. The CDR3 bases are TGCGCCAGCAGCTTGGTTGGGACAGGTACAGATACGCAGTATTTT.

The rearrangement links TRBV18 to TRBJ2-1, with D possibly being TRBD2 (6 bases). Germline loops: CDR1 KGHSH, CDR2 LQKENI. The CDR3 totals 17 residues. Trimming stripped 1 base from V and 0 bases from J, with 13 bases between. In nucleotides, the CDR3 is TGTGCCAGCTCACCACGGATGGGAGGCTCCTCCTACAATGAGCAGTTCTTC. Amino acids: CASSPRMGGSSYNEQFF.

The J gene is TRBJ1-2, the V gene TRBV19; 11 nucleotides agree with TRBD1. The V and J ends lost 4 bases and 2 bases, in that order; junction bases with no gene match: 3. The V gene's germline CDR1 is LNHDA and CDR2 SQIVND (reference sequence). The CDR3 loop spans 15 amino acids. The CDR3 spells CASSTGTGGNYGYTF. CDR3 bases: TGTGCCAGTAGTACCGGGACAGGGGGGAACTATGGCTACACCTTC.

The chain links TRBV10-1 to TRBJ2-2; 9 nucleotides agree with TRBD2. Per germline, CDR1 WNHNN and CDR2 SYGVQD (reference sequence). With V trimmed by 2 bases and J by 1 base, 5 bases remained unmatched. The CDR3 spans 17 residues. CDR3 residues: CASSERPAGGNTGELFF. DNA of the CDR3: TGCGCCAGCAGTGAGAGACCAGCGGGAGGGAACACCGGGGAGCTGTTTTTT.

The chain has TRBV18 and TRBJ1-4; D is possibly TRBD1 (5 bases). The CDR3 length is 15 residues. Germline V gene data show CDR1 as KGHSH and CDR2 as LQKENI. V was pared by 3 bases and J by 3 bases, with 11 bases between. CDR3 nucleotide sequence: TGTGCCAGCTCACCTGGGGCGTCTCCTAATGAAAAACTGTTTTTT. It specifies CASSPGASPNEKLFF.

V gene TRBV4-3 combines with J gene TRBJ2-7, with 8 bases that match TRBD1. The trim removed 2 bases at V and 3 bases at J, leaving 6 bases unmatched. The CDR3 has 15 residues. CDR1 is LGHNA and CDR2 is YSLEER in the germline V gene. Written as DNA, the CDR3 is TGCGCCAGCAGCCAATCGGACAGGGAGGTCTACGAGCAGTACTTC. Translation gives CASSQSDREVYEQYF.

This chain uses TRBV28 with TRBJ1-3, with D unclear. CDR3 length: 13 residues. The germline V gene encodes CDR1 MDHEN and CDR2 SYDVKM. Between the trimmed V and J ends, which lost 3 bases and 1 base, there was a span of 4 bases. As DNA, the CDR3 is TGTGCCAGCAGTTTGAGTTCTGGAAACACCATATATTTT. It translates to CASSLSSGNTIYF. Together with reference TRBV28 and TRBJ1-3, the CDR3 gives the full variable domain: DVKVTQSSRYLVKRTGEKVFLECVQDMDHENMFWYRQDPGLGLRLIYFSYDVKMKEKGDIPEGYSVSREKKERFSLILESASTNQTSMYLCASSLSSGNTIYFGEGSWLTVV.

This chain connects TRBV2 to TRBJ2-1, with no clear D. The germline V gene encodes CDR1 SNHLY and CDR2 FYNNEI. There are 15 residues in the CDR3. Trimming pared 6 bases from V and 3 bases from J, leaving 15 bases between. The DNA for the CDR3 is TGTGCCAGCAGACTGAAGACACTCAACTACAATGAGCAGTTCTTC. This encodes CASRLKTLNYNEQFF.

This chain joins TRBV7-9 and TRBJ2-1; TRBD2 is a possible D gene (6 bases). Trimming shortened V by 2 bases and J by 6 bases, and 11 bases separated the two germline ends. CDR3 length: 14 residues. Looked up from germline, CDR1 is SEHNR and CDR2 is FQNEAQ (reference sequence). In DNA form, the CDR3 reads TGTGCCAGCAGCTTAAGGGTAGCGGTCAATGAGCAGTTCTTC. Its translation: CASSLRVAVNEQFF.

This sequence joins TRBV2 and TRBJ1-1; D perhaps matches TRBD1 (5 bases). The V end was cut by 5 bases, the J end by 7 bases, with 8 bases between. Germline assignment: CDR1 SNHLY and CDR2 FYNNEI. CDR3 length: 11 amino acids. The CDR3 DNA is TGTGCCAGCAGTAAAACAGGTGAAGCTTTCTTT. Translation gives CASSKTGEAFF.

The V call is TRBV14, the J call TRBJ2-7, with 11 bases lining up with TRBD2. The germline CDR1 and CDR2 sequences are SGHDN and FVKESK. This CDR3 is 15 amino acids long. Trimming at V came to 1 base and at J to 3 bases, leaving 2 bases not matched to a gene. This CDR3 is CASSQVAGGSYEQYF. Written as DNA, the CDR3 is TGTGCCAGCAGCCAAGTAGCGGGAGGGAGCTACGAGCAGTACTTC.

V gene TRBV15 combines with J gene TRBJ2-1; 9 bases line up with TRBD2. Germline V lookup: CDR1 LNHNV, CDR2 YYDKDF (reference sequence). This CDR3 contains 16 residues. The V and J ends lost 0 bases and 7 bases, in that order; junction bases with no gene match: 7. The CDR3 bases are TGTGCCACCAGCAGAGATTTGCTAGCGGGAAGTAATGAGCAGTTCTTC. It specifies CATSRDLLAGSNEQFF.

The V and J genes are TRBV18 and TRBJ2-7, with 9 positions matching TRBD1. This CDR3 contains 17 residues. The germline gives CDR1 KGHSH, CDR2 LQKENI. The ends lost 0 bases at V and 3 bases at J; junction bases unmatched: 9. The CDR3 here is CASSPPGKGQGHYEQYF. CDR3 nucleotides: TGTGCCAGCTCACCACCGGGCAAGGGACAGGGACACTACGAGCAGTACTTC. The whole variable domain, filled in from reference TRBV18 and TRBJ2-7, reads NAGVMQNPRHLVRRRGQEARLRCSPMKGHSHVYWYRQLPEEGLKFMVYLQKENIIDESGMPKERFSAEFPKEGPSILRIQQVVRGDSAAYFCASSPPGKGQGHYEQYFGPGTRLTVT.

This chain links TRBV5-1 with TRBJ2-2; maybe TRBD2 (5 bases). CDR1 is SGHRS and CDR2 is YFSETQ in the germline V gene. The CDR3 extends over 14 amino acids. V dropped 2 bases and J dropped 3 bases, with 8 bases sitting between them. CDR3 in amino acids: CASSFRGDTGELFF. The CDR3 DNA reads as TGCGCCAGCAGCTTCCGGGGTGACACCGGGGAGCTGTTTTTT.

CDR3 sequence: CASSLSDSLNEQFF. The CDR3, as DNA: TGTGCCAGCAGTTTATCCGACAGCTTAAATGAGCAGTTCTTC. The chain uses TRBV27 and TRBJ2-1; a weak D match, TRBD1 (5 bases). CDR1 and CDR2 from the germline V gene are MNHEY and SMNVEV (reference sequence). Trimming removed 0 bases at V and 7 bases at J, with 10 bases between. The CDR3 contains 14 residues.

This chain connects TRBV7-9 to TRBJ1-5, with TRBD1 as a possible D gene (6 bases). Deletions cut 5 bases from V and 1 base from J, with 9 bases between. This CDR3 is 14 amino acids long. Germline V CDR1 and CDR2: SEHNR, FQNEAQ (reference sequence). CDR3 coding DNA: TGTGCCAGCAGCCACCAGGGGAGCAATCAGCCCCAGCATTTT. Translation: CASSHQGSNQPQHF.

In nucleotides, the CDR3 is TGCGCCAGCAGCGAAGGGACAGGGGGGAACACCGGGGAGCTGTTTTTT. Translating it yields CASSEGTGGNTGELFF. The chain carries TRBV10-1 and TRBJ2-2; 11 bases align to TRBD1. Germline values: CDR1 WNHNN, CDR2 SYGVQD (reference sequence). The ends lost 6 bases at V and 1 base at J; junction bases unmatched: 4. The CDR3 is made up of 16 amino acids.

The chain recombines TRBV2 with TRBJ1-1; 10 nucleotides match TRBD1. There are 14 residues in the CDR3. The V segment lost 6 bases and the J segment 3 bases; nucleotides outside the gene matches: 4. The germline V gene has CDR1 SNHLY and CDR2 FYNNEI. CDR3 bases: TGTGCCAGCAGCCCGACAGGGGGCTACACTGAAGCTTTCTTT. Protein sequence: CASSPTGGYTEAFF.

V and J are TRBV7-9 and TRBJ2-1; D remains unclear. This CDR3 is built from 17 residues. Trimming left V 3 bases short and J 1 base short, with 16 bases between. Germline V CDR1 and CDR2: SEHNR, FQNEAQ (reference sequence). This chain's CDR3 is CASSFDGGASSYNEQFF. DNA for the CDR3: TGTGCCAGCAGCTTTGATGGTGGAGCTTCATCCTACAATGAGCAGTTCTTC. Variable domain in full (rest from reference TRBV7-9 and TRBJ2-1): DTGVSQNPRHKITKRGQNVTFRCDPISEHNRLYWYRQTLGQGPEFLTYFQNEAQLEKSRLLSDRFSAERPKGSFSTLEIQRTEQGDSAMYLCASSFDGGASSYNEQFFGPGTRLTVL.

The CDR3 is CASSGGWESNQPQHF. In DNA, the CDR3 is TGTGCCAGCAGCGGCGGTTGGGAGAGCAATCAGCCCCAGCATTTT. The chain combines TRBV2 with TRBJ1-5; D ambiguous. The germline CDR1 and CDR2 sequences are SNHLY and FYNNEI. The V end was cut by 6 bases, the J end by 1 base, with 13 bases between. The CDR3 has 15 amino acids. The variable domain in full, with the rest retrieved from reference TRBV2 and TRBJ1-5, is EPEVTQTPSHQVTQMGQEVILRCVPISNHLYFYWYRQILGQKVEFLVSFYNNEISEKSEIFDDQFSVERPDGSNFTLKIRSTKLEDSAMYFCASSGGWESNQPQHFGDGTRLSIL.

The V gene is TRBV5-1, the J gene TRBJ2-7, with unresolved D. The length of the CDR3 is 15 residues. Germline values: CDR1 SGHRS, CDR2 YFSETQ. The ends were cut back, 0 bases at V and 0 bases at J, with 10 bases in the middle. As DNA, the CDR3 is TGCGCCAGCAGCTTGGAAACTACTCTCTCCTACGAGCAGTACTTC. Translating gives CASSLETTLSYEQYF.

This clone was picked up a small number of times. The gene calls are TRBV2 and TRBJ1-1; a possible D gene is TRBD1 (5 bases). The CDR3 has 15 amino acids. Germline assignment: CDR1 SNHLY and CDR2 FYNNEI. Trimming pared 6 bases from V and 1 base from J, leaving 15 bases between. The CDR3 spells CASRGEVVGNTEAFF. CDR3 sequence (DNA): TGTGCCAGCAGGGGGGAGGTGGTCGGGAACACTGAAGCTTTCTTT.

The rearrangement uses TRBV5-1 and TRBJ2-1, with 10 bases that match TRBD2. V shed 0 bases and J 3 bases; nucleotides not matched to a gene: 3. CDR3 size: 16 residues. Germline CDR1 and CDR2: SGHRS and YFSETQ. In DNA, the CDR3 is TGCGCCAGCAGCTTGGGAGCGGGAGGGAGCTACAATGAGCAGTTCTTC. This gives the protein CASSLGAGGSYNEQFF.

The rearrangement uses TRBV5-4 and TRBJ1-2; 9 nucleotides agree with TRBD1. The CDR3 sequence is 17 residues long. With V trimmed by 1 base and J by 6 bases, 13 bases remained unmatched. Germline V gene lookup returns CDR1 SGHNT and CDR2 YYREEE (reference sequence). The chain's CDR3 is CASSLLVDPGQGNGYTF. CDR3 sequence (DNA): TGTGCCAGCAGCTTGTTAGTAGACCCCGGACAGGGGAATGGCTACACCTTC.

The J gene is TRBJ2-3, the V gene TRBV19; 8 positions agree with TRBD2. The junction had 8 bases not matched to a gene; V was cut back by 6 bases and J by 6 bases. Per germline, CDR1 LNHDA and CDR2 SQIVND (reference sequence). There are 14 residues in the CDR3. The CDR3: CASRSSGRGDTQYF. CDR3 DNA sequence: TGTGCCAGTAGATCCAGCGGGAGAGGGGATACGCAGTATTTT. The variable domain in full, with the rest retrieved from reference TRBV19 and TRBJ2-3, is DGGITQSPKYLFRKEGQNVTLSCEQNLNHDAMYWYRQDPGQGLRLIYYSQIVNDFQKGDIAEGYSVSREKKESFPLTVTSAQKNPTAFYLCASRSSGRGDTQYFGPGTRLTVL.

The chain carries TRBV2 and TRBJ2-3; TRBD2 matches at 14 bases. Germline V gene data show CDR1 as SNHLY and CDR2 as FYNNEI. There are 16 residues in the CDR3. V dropped 6 bases and J dropped 3; count of bases not matched to a gene: 5. As DNA, the CDR3 is TGTGCCAGCAGGACGGGACTAGCGGGAGATACAGATACGCAGTATTTT. Protein product: CASRTGLAGDTDTQYF.

The chain employs TRBV21-1 and TRBJ1-2; the DNA was not used to check the table's D call, TRBD1. TRBV21-1 is reported as a pseudogene. This CDR3 contains 13 residues. In nucleotides, the CDR3 is TGTGCCAGCAGCAAAGAGGAAGGGGCCCACTCCACCTTC. Its translation: CASSKEEGAHSTF.

This clone was recorded only once. The rearrangement joins TRBV11-2 to TRBJ2-7; D might be TRBD1 (6 bases). This CDR3 region has 15 residues. The V end was cut by 5 bases, the J end by 5 bases, with 19 bases between. Germline CDR1 and CDR2: SGHAT and FQNNGV. The CDR3 is CASSKATGRPNEQYF. As DNA, the CDR3 is TGTGCCAGCAGCAAAGCCACAGGGCGTCCCAACGAGCAGTACTTC. The full variable domain, its missing parts supplied by reference TRBV11-2 and TRBJ2-7, is EAGVAQSPRYKIIEKRQSVAFWCNPISGHATLYWYQQILGQGPKLLIQFQNNGVVDDSQLPKDRFSAERLKGVDSTLKIQPAKLEDSAVYLCASSKATGRPNEQYFGPGTRLTVT.